The present TCR beta chain was sequenced within a study of T-cell reconstitution after alpha-beta-depleted transplantation in children. A library of TCRbeta sequences, prepared with unique molecular identifiers, was generated. TCRdb itself ran the PCR reads through MiXCR, one entry per CDR3 protein. The data contain a few hundred thousand distinct CDR3 sequences, 10% of them seen just once; the ten biggest clones take up 2% to 3%. In its sample, this clonotype was seen many times. The receptor was isolated from a human donor who donated a stem cell graft to a child with acute lymphoblastic leukemia. The sequencing here drew on PBMCs from the stem cell graft donor, taken from the stem cell graft.

The chain's CDR3 is CSAKTGGGETQYF. CDR3 DNA sequence: TGCAGTGCTAAAACAGGGGGCGGAGAGACCCAGTACTTC. The chain recombines TRBV20-1 with TRBJ2-5; 9 bases are shared with TRBD1. Germline V CDR1 and CDR2: DFQATT, SNEGSKA (reference sequence). The length of the CDR3 is 13 residues. V dropped 4 bases and J dropped 4; count of bases not matched to a gene: 4.